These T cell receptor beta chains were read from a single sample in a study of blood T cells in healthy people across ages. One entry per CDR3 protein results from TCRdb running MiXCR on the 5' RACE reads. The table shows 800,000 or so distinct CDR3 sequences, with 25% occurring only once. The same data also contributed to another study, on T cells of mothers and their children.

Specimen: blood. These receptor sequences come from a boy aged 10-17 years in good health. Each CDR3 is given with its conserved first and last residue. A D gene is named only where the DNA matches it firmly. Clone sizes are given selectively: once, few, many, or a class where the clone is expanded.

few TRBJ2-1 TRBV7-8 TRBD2 TGTGCCAGCAGCTTACCGAGGGCAGCGGGAGTTGACAATGAGCAGTTCTTC CASSLPRAAGVDNEQFF
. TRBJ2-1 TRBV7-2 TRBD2 TGTGCCACCCAGAAAAGGAGCGGGGGGGGCGATGAGCAGTTCTTC CATQKRSGGGDEQFF
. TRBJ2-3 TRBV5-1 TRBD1 TGCGCCAGCAGCCCCGACAGGGGGAAGACAGATACGCAGTATTTT CASSPDRGKTDTQYF
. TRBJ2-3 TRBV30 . TGTGCCTGGAGTGTACGAGATACGCAGTATTTT CAWSVRDTQYF
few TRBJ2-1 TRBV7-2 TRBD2 TGTGCCAGCAGCAGCGGGACCAGGGAGTTCTTC CASSSGTREFF
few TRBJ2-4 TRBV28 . TGTGCCAGCAGTCTACTTTCGGGGTTCGGGAACATTCAGTACTTC CASSLLSGFGNIQYF
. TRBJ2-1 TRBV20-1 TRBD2 TGCAGTGCTCGGGCGGGGGGCGACAATGAGCAGTTCTTC CSARAGGDNEQFF
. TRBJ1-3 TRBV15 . TGTGCCACCAGCCCAGGTTCTGGAAACACCATATATTTT CATSPGSGNTIYF
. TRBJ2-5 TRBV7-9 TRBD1 TGTGCCAGCAGCTATCAGACAGGGAAAGAGACCCAGTACTTC CASSYQTGKETQYF
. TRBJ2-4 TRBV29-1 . TGCAGCGTTCGATCGGAAAAAAACATTCAGTACTTC CSVRSEKNIQYF
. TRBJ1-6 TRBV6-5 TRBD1 TGTGCCAGCAGGGACAGGGCGTATAATTCACCCCTCCACTTT CASRDRAYNSPLHF
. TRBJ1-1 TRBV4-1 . TGCGCCAGCAGCCATTACGGGACATCCGAAGCTTTCTTT CASSHYGTSEAFF
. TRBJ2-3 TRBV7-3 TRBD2 TGTGCCAGCAGCTTACACGGGGGGGCCTCTCTTAGTACGCAGTATTTT CASSLHGGASLSTQYF
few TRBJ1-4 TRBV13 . TGTGCCAGCAGCCAAGGTTCGGACCGATTGAATGAAAAACTGTTTTTT CASSQGSDRLNEKLFF
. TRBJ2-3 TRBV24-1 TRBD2 TGTGCCACCAGTGGTCCCGGGGGGGGCGCGACAGATACGCAGTATTTT CATSGPGGGATDTQYF
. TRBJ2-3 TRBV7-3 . TGTGCCAGCAGCTTATCCTCCCTCGGCACAGATACGCAGTATTTT CASSLSSLGTDTQYF
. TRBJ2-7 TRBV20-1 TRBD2 TGCAGTGCAAACCCAAGCGGGAGGGTAAACTCCGAGCAGTACTTC CSANPSGRVNSEQYF
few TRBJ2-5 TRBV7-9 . TGTGCCAGCAGCTTAAAGGGCAGGGTATGGGAGCAGTACTTC CASSLKGRVWEQYF
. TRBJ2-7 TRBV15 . TGTGCCACCGGGGCGTCCACCTACGAGCAGTACTTC CATGASTYEQYF
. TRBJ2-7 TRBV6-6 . TGTGCCAGCAGCCGCGAAGGCGAGCAGTACTTC CASSREGEQYF
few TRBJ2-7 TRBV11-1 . TGTGCCAGCAAGTCCGGGACTTCCAGCGAGCAGTACTTC CASKSGTSSEQYF
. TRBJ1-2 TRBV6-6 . TGTGCCAGCAGATCGTACGACAGCATGGGTAACTATGGCTACACCTTC CASRSYDSMGNYGYTF
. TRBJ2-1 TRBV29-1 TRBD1 TGCAGCGTTGAGGGACAGAACAATGAGCAGTTCTTC CSVEGQNNEQFF
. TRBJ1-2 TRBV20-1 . TGCAGTGCTAGCTTCATTGGGCACGGCTATGGCTACACCTTC CSASFIGHGYGYTF
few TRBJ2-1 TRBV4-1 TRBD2 TGCGCCAGCAGTCAACAACCGGGACTAGGCTACAATGAGCAGTTCTTC CASSQQPGLGYNEQFF
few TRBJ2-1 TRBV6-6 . TGTGCCAGCAGGGACAGTGCCCCCCATGAGCAGTTCTTC CASRDSAPHEQFF
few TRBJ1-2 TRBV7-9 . TGTGCCAGCAGCTTAGTCCGGGCTAACTATGGCTACACCTTC CASSLVRANYGYTF
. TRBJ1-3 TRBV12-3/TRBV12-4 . TGTGCCAGCAGTTTAGACCCGACAGTGAACACCATATATTTT CASSLDPTVNTIYF
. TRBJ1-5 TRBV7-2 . TGTGCCAGCAGTCTCGGACACCCCTTGTCGCCCCAGCATTTT CASSLGHPLSPQHF
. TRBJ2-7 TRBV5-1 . TGCGCCAGCCGCGAAGACAATCTTGACGAGCAGTACTTC CASREDNLDEQYF
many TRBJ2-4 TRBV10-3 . TGTGCCATCAGGGACCCCGGGGTAGCCAAAAACATTCAGTACTTC CAIRDPGVAKNIQYF
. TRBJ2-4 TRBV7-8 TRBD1 TGTGCCAGCAGCGCATGGACAGGGGGAGAAGTTTTAAACATTCAGTATTTC CASSAWTGGEVLNIQYF
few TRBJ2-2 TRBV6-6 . TGTGCCAGCAGTCCCACCGGGACACGGAACACCGGGGAGCTGTTTTTT CASSPTGTRNTGELFF
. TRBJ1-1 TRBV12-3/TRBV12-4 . TGTGCCAGCAGCTGGACCCTCGGGGGAGGAGAGAACACTGAAGCTTTCTTT CASSWTLGGGENTEAFF
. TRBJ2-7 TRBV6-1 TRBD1 TGTGCCAGCAGTGATCGGGACAGACGGGTGGAGTACTTC CASSDRDRRVEYF
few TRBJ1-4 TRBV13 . TGTGCCAGCAGCAAACAAGCCTGGGAAACTAATGAAAAACTGTTTTTT CASSKQAWETNEKLFF
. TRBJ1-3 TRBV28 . TGTGCCAGCAGTTTCGGGATCCCCTCTGGAAACACCATATATTTT CASSFGIPSGNTIYF
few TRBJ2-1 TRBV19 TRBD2 TGTGCCAGTAGTCGAGGCGGGAGCTCCTACAATGAGCAGTTCTTC CASSRGGSSYNEQFF
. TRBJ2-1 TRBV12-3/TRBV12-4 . TGTGCCAGCAGTTTCCGCAACTGGGGGGTCAGCTCCTACAATGAGCAGTTCTTC CASSFRNWGVSSYNEQFF
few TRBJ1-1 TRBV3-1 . TGTGCCAGCAGCTACATAGGGGGAGAGGTTGGAGCTTTCTTT CASSYIGGEVGAFF
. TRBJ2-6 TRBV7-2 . TGTGCCAGCAGCCCTGGGTTATTCGTTGGGGCCAACGTCCTGACTTTC CASSPGLFVGANVLTF
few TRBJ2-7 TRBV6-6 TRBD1 TGTGCCAGCGGGGGACAGGACGTATACGAGCAGTACTTC CASGGQDVYEQYF
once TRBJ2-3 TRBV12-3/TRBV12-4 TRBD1 TGTGCCAGCAGTCCCGGGACAGGGCCGAGCTTGAACACAGATACGCAATATTTT CASSPGTGPSLNTDTQYF
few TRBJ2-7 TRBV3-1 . TGTGCCAGCAGCCAACTGGGGCAGCACTACGAGCAGTACTTC CASSQLGQHYEQYF
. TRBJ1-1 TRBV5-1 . TGCGCCAGCAGCTTGTACAACACTGAAGCTTTCTTT CASSLYNTEAFF
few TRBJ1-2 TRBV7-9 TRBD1 TGTGCCAGCAGCTCGGGACAGGGACCGATCTATGGCTACACCTTC CASSSGQGPIYGYTF
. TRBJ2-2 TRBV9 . TGTGCCAGCAGCGTAGCACAGTGGAACACCGGGGAGCTGTTTTTT CASSVAQWNTGELFF